Listed here are 24 T cell receptor beta chains from one sample, sequenced in a study of low-dose radiotherapy and immunotherapy resistance in tumors. Specified time point: after trial treatment. Treatment here: LDRT plus nivolumab, ipilimumab, low-dose cyclophosphamide and aspirin (RACIN trial). First-strand cDNA used TRAV- and TRBV-specific primers, covering alpha and beta chains. A constant-region primer paired with the V-primer adapter amplified TCRs over approximately 20 PCR cycles. TCRdb used MiXCR to reprocess the reads, holding one entry per CDR3 protein. The sample has some 57,000 distinct CDR3 sequences; 20% to 25% are singletons. The material was PBMCs, obtained after low-dose radiotherapy plus immunotherapy. These receptors all stem from a male donor with prostate cancer.

This clonotype was seen ten or more times. The chain uses TRBV27 and TRBJ2-5, with D uncertain. This CDR3 is 13 amino acids long. Germline V gives CDR1 MNHEY, CDR2 SMNVEV (reference sequence). The V end was cut by 0 bases, the J end by 7 bases, with 9 bases between. The CDR3 is CASSLSGSLTQYF. As DNA, the CDR3 is TGTGCCAGCAGTTTATCGGGGTCATTGACCCAGTACTTC.

For this clonotype: A much larger clone differs by one base, so this may be a read error. This rearrangement joins TRBV11-2 to TRBJ1-3; D ambiguous. The CDR3 length is 15 residues. Germline V lookup: CDR1 SGHAT, CDR2 FQNNGV. V lost 3 bases and J 3 bases, leaving 12 bases between the germline ends. This CDR3 reads CASSLTYFCGNTIYF. DNA of the CDR3: TGTGCCAGCAGCTTGACGTATTTCTGTGGAAACACCATATATTTT.

On this clonotype: Because the CDR3's place on the DNA is in doubt, the DNA is left out and the CDR3 is given as listed by TCRdb. The chain uses TRBV12-3 or TRBV12-4 and TRBJ2-3. Both ends counted, the CDR3 spans 13 residues. The CDR3 spells CASSSRTDTQYFF.

At least ten counts were recorded for this clonotype. The chain joins TRBV25-1 to TRBJ2-7; TRBD2 matches 7 bases. The CDR3 has 14 residues. The germline V gene has CDR1 MGHDK and CDR2 SYGVNS. V was clipped by 4 bases and J by 1 base; unmatched bases: 4. As DNA, the CDR3 is TGTGCCAGCAGTGTGGGGGAGGGATCCTACGAGCAGTACTTC. It is translated as CASSVGEGSYEQYF.

This clonotype occurred many times. The gene calls are TRBV10-3 and TRBJ2-3; 7 bases are shared with TRBD2. V lost 10 bases and J lost 5; bases outside the gene matches: 3. CDR1 and CDR2 from the germline V gene are ENHRY and SYGVKD. The CDR3 is 11 amino acids. CDR3 bases: TGTGCCACTAAGCGGGAAGATACGCAGTATTTT. It specifies CATKREDTQYF.

Concerning this clonotype itself: With a far larger clone one base away, a read error is the likely cause. The V and J genes are TRBV4-2 and TRBJ2-1; 9 bases map to TRBD2. The CDR3 spans 14 residues. CDR1 and CDR2 (germline): LGHNA, YNFKEQ. Trimming at V came to 1 base and at J to 10 bases, leaving 5 bases not matched to a gene. The CDR3 here is CASSQGTSDYEQFF. The CDR3 DNA follows: TGTGCCAGCAGCCAAGGGACTAGCGACTACGAGCAGTTCTTC.

This clonotype has just a few counts. This sequence joins TRBV27 and TRBJ1-1; perhaps TRBD1 as D (5 bases). The ends were cut back, 10 bases at V and 3 bases at J, with 12 bases in the middle. The germline gives CDR1 MNHEY, CDR2 SMNVEV (reference sequence). This CDR3 contains 12 residues. In nucleotides, the CDR3 is TGTGCCACGAAAATAGGGGACACTGAAGCTTTCTTT. Translation gives CATKIGDTEAFF.

The sample holds many counts of this clonotype. V and J are TRBV19 and TRBJ2-1; TRBD2 aligns across 7 bases. Germline V CDR1 and CDR2: LNHDA, SQIVND (reference sequence). V lost 6 bases, J lost 3 bases, and 5 bases stayed unmatched. The CDR3 has 14 residues. The CDR3 DNA reads TGTGCCAGTAGATCTGGCGGGGGCTACAATGAGCAGTTCTTC. Translating it yields CASRSGGGYNEQFF. The whole variable domain, filled in from reference TRBV19 and TRBJ2-1, reads DGGITQSPKYLFRKEGQNVTLSCEQNLNHDAMYWYRQDPGQGLRLIYYSQIVNDFQKGDIAEGYSVSREKKESFPLTVTSAQKNPTAFYLCASRSGGGYNEQFFGPGTRLTVL.

The chain combines TRBV30 with TRBJ2-2; 7 bases fit TRBD1. Germline V gene lookup returns CDR1 GTSNPN and CDR2 SVGIG (reference sequence). This CDR3 spans 15 amino acids. The V segment lost 3 bases and the J segment 4 bases; nucleotides outside the gene matches: 8. The CDR3 sequence is CAWRLRDRVTGELFF. The CDR3 bases are TGTGCCTGGAGGCTCCGGGACAGAGTCACCGGGGAGCTGTTTTTT.

This clonotype was detected many times. V and J are TRBV5-1 and TRBJ1-6; D might be TRBD1 (6 bases). The CDR3 is 15 residues long. Trimming pared 5 bases from V and 6 bases from J, leaving 15 bases between. Per the germline V gene, CDR1 is SGHRS and CDR2 is YFSETQ. The CDR3 sequence is CASSPAGGVNSPLHF. CDR3 DNA: TGCGCCAGCAGTCCCGCCGGGGGCGTTAATTCACCCCTCCACTTT.

Many counts were recorded for this clonotype. The V call is TRBV18, the J call TRBJ1-6, with 7 bases aligning to TRBD1. Germline CDR1 reads KGHSH; CDR2 reads LQKENI. There are 14 residues in the CDR3. V trimming: 4 bases; J trimming: 10 bases; junction bases outside the gene matches: 7. The CDR3 reads CASSLARQGSPLHF. Here the CDR3 DNA reads TGTGCCAGCTCACTCGCCCGACAGGGCTCACCCCTCCACTTT.

This clonotype was counted ten times or more. The rearrangement links TRBV13 to TRBJ2-7; 9 bases align to TRBD1. The CDR3 is 17 amino acids. Germline V gene lookup returns CDR1 PRHDT and CDR2 FYEKMQ (reference sequence). Trimming at V came to 3 bases and at J to 7 bases, leaving 16 bases not matched to a gene. The CDR3 region is CASSFRSGQGPRGEQYF. For the CDR3, the DNA is TGTGCCAGCAGCTTTCGATCGGGACAGGGTCCCCGGGGGGAGCAGTACTTC.

This clonotype was recorded at least ten times. The V call is TRBV5-1, the J call TRBJ1-4; D remains ambiguous. The length of the CDR3 is 15 residues. Looked up from germline, CDR1 is SGHRS and CDR2 is YFSETQ. The V and J ends lost 0 bases and 2 bases respectively, with 8 bases between them. For the CDR3, the DNA is TGCGCCAGCAGCTTGGCGGTGGGGACTAATGAAAAACTGTTTTTT. Amino acids: CASSLAVGTNEKLFF. Using reference TRBV5-1 and TRBJ1-4 for the parts outside the CDR3, the full variable domain is KAGVTQTPRYLIKTRGQQVTLSCSPISGHRSVSWYQQTPGQGLQFLFEYFSETQRNKGNFPGRFSGRQFSNSRSEMNVSTLELGDSALYLCASSLAVGTNEKLFFGSGTQLSVL.

This clonotype was picked up many times. This chain joins TRBV14 and TRBJ2-5; the D is unclear. Germline CDR1 SGHDN, CDR2 FVKESK. Trimming cost V 1 base and J 7 bases, with 13 bases left between them. The CDR3 has 14 residues. The CDR3 region has the DNA TGTGCCAGCAGCCAAGTCCCCTCCGCCGGGACCCAGTACTTC. It is translated as CASSQVPSAGTQYF.

This rearrangement joins TRBV25-1 to TRBJ2-5; TRBD2 matches at 11 bases. The ends lost 6 bases at V and 5 bases at J; junction bases unmatched: 5. Germline V gene data show CDR1 as MGHDK and CDR2 as SYGVNS. The CDR3 has 14 residues. The DNA for the CDR3 is TGTGCCAGCAGACTAGCGGGGGAGGTTGAGACCCAGTACTTC. It is translated as CASRLAGEVETQYF.

Many counts were recorded for this clonotype. The chain recombines TRBV11-3 with TRBJ2-1, with D uncertain. CDR1 and CDR2 (germline): SGHNT, YENEEA. V lost 0 bases and J 7 bases, leaving 7 bases between the germline ends. The CDR3 contains 13 residues. The CDR3 region is CASSLDLGNEQFF. DNA for the CDR3: TGTGCCAGCAGCTTAGATCTAGGAAATGAGCAGTTCTTC.

Ten or more counts support this clonotype. The CDR3 region has the DNA TGCGCCAGCAGCCACCTTTTTCGGGGGCAGACCCAGTACTTC. Encoded protein: CASSHLFRGQTQYF. The chain recombines TRBV5-1 with TRBJ2-5, with D perhaps matching TRBD1 or TRBD2 (6 bases each). This CDR3 is built from 14 residues. Germline V gene sequence: CDR1 SGHRS, CDR2 YFSETQ. With 4 bases removed from V and 6 bases from J, the gap between germline ends came to 16 bases.

The gene calls are TRBV20-1 and TRBJ2-2, with 12 positions matching TRBD2. V trimming: 5 bases; J trimming: 6 bases; junction bases outside the gene matches: 10. Germline CDR1 and CDR2: DFQATT and SNEGSKA (reference sequence). This CDR3 has 16 amino acids. CDR3 amino acids: CSAQALAGGRAGELFF. In DNA form, the CDR3 reads TGCAGTGCTCAAGCCCTAGCGGGGGGGCGGGCCGGGGAGCTGTTTTTT.

The sample holds many counts of this clonotype. This chain uses TRBV29-1 with TRBJ2-7, with 12 bases fitting TRBD2. CDR1 is SQVTM, CDR2 ANQGSEA, per germline. The CDR3 consists of 16 residues. Trimming removed 6 bases from V and 3 bases from J; junction bases left unmatched: 12. The CDR3 loop is CSVRTSGNPRGYEQYF. The CDR3 DNA follows: TGCAGCGTCAGGACTAGCGGGAACCCACGAGGCTACGAGCAGTACTTC.

This clonotype was counted ten times or more. The chain combines TRBV29-1 with TRBJ2-7; 10 bases agree with TRBD2. The CDR3 loop spans 14 amino acids. Germline CDR1 reads SQVTM; CDR2 reads ANQGSEA. The V gene end was trimmed by 4 bases and the J gene end by 6 bases; junction bases not matched to a gene: 9. CDR3 amino acids: CSVAPSGSRFEQYF. The CDR3 nucleotides read TGCAGCGTTGCTCCTAGCGGGAGCAGGTTCGAGCAGTACTTC.

The chain links TRBV23-1 to TRBJ2-5; a possible D gene is TRBD1 (6 bases). TRBV23-1 is marked as an open reading frame, function uncertain. The V and J ends lost 4 bases and 4 bases respectively, with 25 bases between them. The CDR3 spans 18 residues. DNA of the CDR3: TGCGCCAGCAGTCCTGGCAGGGGCCCGCTCCTCCACTCAGAGACCCAGTACTTC. Protein sequence: CASSPGRGPLLHSETQYF.

Many counts were recorded for this clonotype. The gene calls are TRBV29-1 and TRBJ1-2; D unclear. This CDR3 spans 14 amino acids. V was cut by 3 bases and J by 6 bases, with 17 bases left in between. Germline CDR1 reads SQVTM; CDR2 reads ANQGSEA. The CDR3 here is CSVEPSTFVDGYTF. Written as DNA, the CDR3 is TGCAGCGTTGAGCCGTCGACATTTGTCGATGGCTACACCTTC.

Only a few counts were recorded for this clonotype. The chain is built from TRBV12-3 or TRBV12-4 and TRBJ2-1; no definite D call. This CDR3 has 14 amino acids. The V end lost 3 bases, the J end lost 9 bases, and 15 bases lay between the germline ends. The CDR3 reads CASSFNPDRREQFF. CDR3 DNA: TGTGCCAGCAGTTTTAACCCGGACCGCCGTGAGCAGTTCTTC.

This clonotype is medium-sized by share. The chain has TRBV5-1 and TRBJ2-7; 7 bases align to TRBD1. The V segment lost 5 bases and the J segment 2 bases; nucleotides outside the gene matches: 4. CDR1 SGHRS and CDR2 YFSETQ come from the germline V gene. The length of the CDR3 is 13 residues. The CDR3 is CASSGTEAYEQYF. The CDR3 bases are TGCGCCAGCAGTGGGACAGAGGCCTACGAGCAGTACTTC.